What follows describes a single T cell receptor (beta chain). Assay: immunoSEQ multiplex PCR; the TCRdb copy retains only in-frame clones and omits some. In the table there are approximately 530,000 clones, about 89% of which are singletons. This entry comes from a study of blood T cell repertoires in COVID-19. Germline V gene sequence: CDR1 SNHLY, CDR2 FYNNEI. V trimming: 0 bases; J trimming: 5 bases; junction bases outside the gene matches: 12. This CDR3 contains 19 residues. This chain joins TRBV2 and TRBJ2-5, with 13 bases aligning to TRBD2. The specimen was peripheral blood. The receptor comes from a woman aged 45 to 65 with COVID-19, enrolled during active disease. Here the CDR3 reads CASSEARLAGGQKGETQYF. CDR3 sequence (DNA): TGTGCCAGCAGTGAAGCACGACTAGCGGGGGGCCAAAAGGGGGAGACCCAGTACTTC.